This T cell receptor (beta chain) was identified in a study of blood T cell repertoires in COVID-19. Across the study: COVID-19 samples from acute and convalescent phases originated in the United States, Italy and Spain. PBMCs, B-cell-depleted T cells, or T cells provided the cDNA or gDNA that made up the material.

Libraries were prepared by immunoSEQ multiplex PCR; TCRdb keeps only in-frame clonotypes and omits some of them. The profile covers roughly 280,000 clones, with less than 90% appearing a single time and under 2% taken by the ten largest. The receptor was derived from a man aged 25 to 40 with active or convalescent COVID-19. What was sequenced was peripheral blood.

The CDR3 protein is CASSQEGAGWSTDTQYF. CDR3 nucleotide sequence: TGCGCCAGCAGCCAAGAAGGAGCGGGGTGGAGCACAGATACGCAGTATTTT. The V call is TRBV4-3, the J call TRBJ2-3, with 7 positions matching TRBD2. CDR1 is LGHNA and CDR2 is YSLEER in the germline V gene. The CDR3 consists of 17 residues. V lost 0 bases to trimming and J lost 0 bases; unmatched junction nucleotides: 6.